The rows below give T cell receptor beta chains drawn from one sample of a study of CD8 T cells in Susac syndrome. TCRdb used MiXCR to reprocess the immunoSEQ multiplex PCR reads, holding one entry per CDR3 protein. The sample shows 250,000 to 350,000 distinct CDR3 sequences, around 84% of them seen only once. The sequencing input was CD8+ T cells from PBMCs. The receptors were gathered from a human donor with multiple sclerosis. CDR3s include the opening cysteine and the closing phenylalanine or tryptophan. A D gene is named only where the DNA matches it firmly. Where a row states a size, it is once, few, many or the class of an expanded clone; other rows omit it.

V gene: TRBV2; D gene: TRBD2; CDR3 length: 17; clone size: -; J gene: TRBJ2-7; CDR3 DNA: TGTGCCAGCGGAAAAGGGCTAGCGGGCGTCAGCTCCTACGAGCAGTACTTC; CDR3 protein: CASGKGLAGVSSYEQYF
V gene: TRBV27; D gene: TRBD2; CDR3 length: 11; clone size: few; J gene: TRBJ2-7; CDR3 DNA: TGTGCCAGCAGTAGCGCGGGGGGGCAGTACTTC; CDR3 protein: CASSSAGGQYF
V gene: TRBV12-3/TRBV12-4; D gene: TRBD2; CDR3 length: 18; clone size: -; J gene: TRBJ2-1; CDR3 DNA: TGTGCCAGCAGTTTACGGGGACTAGCGGTCTTGGGCCTCAATGAGCAGTTCTTC; CDR3 protein: CASSLRGLAVLGLNEQFF
V gene: TRBV7-9; D gene: -; CDR3 length: 15; clone size: -; J gene: TRBJ2-5; CDR3 DNA: TGTGCCAGCAGCGACCTGGGTCCCCTGGTGGAGACCCAGTACTTC; CDR3 protein: CASSDLGPLVETQYF
V gene: TRBV12-5; D gene: -; CDR3 length: 15; clone size: -; J gene: TRBJ1-4; CDR3 DNA: TGTGCTAGTGGTTCCTTGGGGGGGCCGGGAGAAAAACTGTTTTTT; CDR3 protein: CASGSLGGPGEKLFF
V gene: TRBV19; D gene: -; CDR3 length: 13; clone size: -; J gene: TRBJ1-4; CDR3 DNA: TGTGCCAGTAGTATAGATGCGGAGGAAAAACTGTTTTTT; CDR3 protein: CASSIDAEEKLFF
V gene: TRBV9; D gene: -; CDR3 length: 14; clone size: -; J gene: TRBJ2-7; CDR3 DNA: TGTGCCAGCAGCGGTAATAGCGGATCCTACGAGCAGTACTTC; CDR3 protein: CASSGNSGSYEQYF
V gene: TRBV28; D gene: -; CDR3 length: 18; clone size: -; J gene: TRBJ2-5; CDR3 DNA: TGTGCCAGCAGTTTGCGGCAGGAGGGAGGACCCCTCCAAGAGACCCAGTACTTC; CDR3 protein: CASSLRQEGGPLQETQYF
V gene: TRBV6-6; D gene: TRBD1; CDR3 length: 16; clone size: -; J gene: TRBJ2-7; CDR3 DNA: TGTGCCAGCAGTTACTACTACAGGGGACAAGGCCACGAGCAGTACTTC; CDR3 protein: CASSYYYRGQGHEQYF
V gene: TRBV28; D gene: -; CDR3 length: 14; clone size: -; J gene: TRBJ2-4; CDR3 DNA: TGTGCCAGCAGTTTTTCCTCGGACCTAAACATTCAGTACTTC; CDR3 protein: CASSFSSDLNIQYF
V gene: TRBV4-1; D gene: -; CDR3 length: 13; clone size: -; J gene: TRBJ2-1; CDR3 DNA: TGCGCCAGCAGCCAAGATCCCCCCAGGGAGCAGTTCTTC; CDR3 protein: CASSQDPPREQFF
V gene: TRBV27; D gene: -; CDR3 length: 14; clone size: -; J gene: TRBJ2-7; CDR3 DNA: TGTGCCAGCAGTCGGGCGCGGTTTCGGTACGAGCAGTACTTC; CDR3 protein: CASSRARFRYEQYF
V gene: TRBV28; D gene: TRBD1; CDR3 length: 15; clone size: -; J gene: TRBJ1-5; CDR3 DNA: TGTGCCAGCAGTGGGATGACAGGGGCTAGGCAGCCCCAGCATTTT; CDR3 protein: CASSGMTGARQPQHF
V gene: TRBV7-9; D gene: -; CDR3 length: 14; clone size: -; J gene: TRBJ2-7; CDR3 DNA: TGTGCCAGCAGCTTCTCAGGGAGGACCTACGAGCAGTACTTC; CDR3 protein: CASSFSGRTYEQYF
V gene: TRBV7-9; D gene: TRBD1; CDR3 length: 13; clone size: -; J gene: TRBJ1-2; CDR3 DNA: TGTGCCAGCAGCCGGACAGGGAACTATGGCTACACCTTC; CDR3 protein: CASSRTGNYGYTF
V gene: TRBV28; D gene: -; CDR3 length: 16; clone size: -; J gene: TRBJ2-2; CDR3 DNA: TGTGCCAGCAGTTTCATTTTGAGGGTGAACACCGGGGAGCTGTTTTTT; CDR3 protein: CASSFILRVNTGELFF
V gene: TRBV30; D gene: -; CDR3 length: 17; clone size: -; J gene: TRBJ1-6; CDR3 DNA: TGTGCCTGGATGGTTCGGGAAGGTGACAGTTCGAATTCACCCCTCCACTTT; CDR3 protein: CAWMVREGDSSNSPLHF
V gene: TRBV11-2; D gene: TRBD2; CDR3 length: 15; clone size: -; J gene: TRBJ2-2; CDR3 DNA: TGTGCCAGCAGCTTACGAGCGGGAGGCACCGGGGAGCTGTTTTTT; CDR3 protein: CASSLRAGGTGELFF
V gene: TRBV30; D gene: -; CDR3 length: 15; clone size: -; J gene: TRBJ2-7; CDR3 DNA: TGTGCCTGGAGTCATGGACAGAGGGGTCCCTACGAGCAGTACTTC; CDR3 protein: CAWSHGQRGPYEQYF
V gene: TRBV3-1; D gene: -; CDR3 length: 17; clone size: -; J gene: TRBJ1-4; CDR3 DNA: TGTGCCAGCAGCCAGAAGTGGATGAGACAGGATAATGAAAAACTGTTTTTT; CDR3 protein: CASSQKWMRQDNEKLFF
V gene: TRBV12-3/TRBV12-4; D gene: -; CDR3 length: 15; clone size: -; J gene: TRBJ2-7; CDR3 DNA: TGTGCCAGCAGTTTGCTCCCCCGGGGTTCCTACGAGCAGTACTTC; CDR3 protein: CASSLLPRGSYEQYF
V gene: TRBV7-6; D gene: -; CDR3 length: 17; clone size: -; J gene: TRBJ2-3; CDR3 DNA: TGTGCCAGCAGCTTAGTAGCCAGCGGGCCTAGCACAGATACGCAGTATTTT; CDR3 protein: CASSLVASGPSTDTQYF
V gene: TRBV12-5; D gene: -; CDR3 length: 13; clone size: -; J gene: TRBJ1-1; CDR3 DNA: TGTGCTAGTGGTTTAGCGGTATCGGCTGAAGCTTTCTTT; CDR3 protein: CASGLAVSAEAFF
V gene: TRBV19; D gene: TRBD1; CDR3 length: 13; clone size: -; J gene: TRBJ2-7; CDR3 DNA: TGTGCCAGTAGTTTGGACAGGGAAGGGGAGCAGTACTTC; CDR3 protein: CASSLDREGEQYF
V gene: TRBV11-2; D gene: -; CDR3 length: 13; clone size: -; J gene: TRBJ2-7; CDR3 DNA: TGTGCCAGCAGCTCCGCAGTCCCCTACGAGCAGTACTTC; CDR3 protein: CASSSAVPYEQYF
V gene: TRBV27; D gene: TRBD2; CDR3 length: 16; clone size: -; J gene: TRBJ2-1; CDR3 DNA: TGTGCCAGCAGTTTACTAACTAGCGGGAGCTACAATGAGCAGTTCTTC; CDR3 protein: CASSLLTSGSYNEQFF
V gene: TRBV7-6; D gene: -; CDR3 length: 13; clone size: -; J gene: TRBJ1-1; CDR3 DNA: TGTGCCAGCAGCTTAGGGTATACAGCTGAAGCTTTCTTT; CDR3 protein: CASSLGYTAEAFF
V gene: TRBV6-5; D gene: -; CDR3 length: 13; clone size: few; J gene: TRBJ2-7; CDR3 DNA: TGTGCCAGCAGTTACTCGATCGGGTACGAGCAGTACTTC; CDR3 protein: CASSYSIGYEQYF
V gene: TRBV4-1; D gene: -; CDR3 length: 13; clone size: -; J gene: TRBJ2-3; CDR3 DNA: TGCGCCAGCAGCCAAGATGCGGAGGATACGCAGTATTTT; CDR3 protein: CASSQDAEDTQYF
V gene: TRBV2; D gene: -; CDR3 length: 10; clone size: -; J gene: TRBJ2-7; CDR3 DNA: TGTGCCACCGCGGGATACGAGCAGTACTTC; CDR3 protein: CATAGYEQYF
V gene: TRBV3-1; D gene: -; CDR3 length: 13; clone size: -; J gene: TRBJ2-2; CDR3 DNA: TGTGCCAGCAGGCAACTTCCCACCGGGGAGCTGTTTTTT; CDR3 protein: CASRQLPTGELFF
V gene: TRBV28; D gene: -; CDR3 length: 11; clone size: -; J gene: TRBJ2-7; CDR3 DNA: TGTGCCACCTCTCCCCACTACGAGCAGTACTTC; CDR3 protein: CATSPHYEQYF
V gene: TRBV12-3/TRBV12-4; D gene: -; CDR3 length: 15; clone size: -; J gene: TRBJ2-7; CDR3 DNA: TGTGCCAGCAGTTTGATCCTCGGGAGAAGCTACGAGCAGTACTTC; CDR3 protein: CASSLILGRSYEQYF
V gene: TRBV6-2/TRBV6-3; D gene: -; CDR3 length: 12; clone size: few; J gene: TRBJ1-1; CDR3 DNA: TGTGCCAGCAGCCACCCGGGGACTGAAGCTTTCTTT; CDR3 protein: CASSHPGTEAFF
V gene: TRBV2; D gene: -; CDR3 length: 13; clone size: -; J gene: TRBJ1-2; CDR3 DNA: TGTGCCAGCATACCGGAATGGGGCGACCCAGACACCTTC; CDR3 protein: CASIPEWGDPDTF
V gene: TRBV6-6; D gene: -; CDR3 length: 11; clone size: -; J gene: TRBJ2-1; CDR3 DNA: TGTGCCAGCAGTCCGCGTGGTGAGCAGTTCTTC; CDR3 protein: CASSPRGEQFF
V gene: TRBV20-1; D gene: -; CDR3 length: 17; clone size: once; J gene: TRBJ2-1; CDR3 DNA: TGCAGTGCTAGAGATTCGACTAAGGGGGAGTCCTACAATGAGCAGTTCTTC; CDR3 protein: CSARDSTKGESYNEQFF